This TCR beta chain stems from a study of blood T cell repertoires in COVID-19. Assay: immunoSEQ multiplex PCR; the TCRdb copy retains only in-frame clones and omits some. The sample holds about 160,000 clones, 75% to 90% seen once. V shed 5 bases and J 4 bases; nucleotides not matched to a gene: 7. The V gene's germline CDR1 is SGHNT and CDR2 YENEEA. The CDR3 consists of 15 residues. The chain links TRBV11-3 to TRBJ2-3, with 9 bases matching TRBD2. This TCR came from a woman aged 80 or older with active or convalescent COVID-19. Sequenced material: peripheral blood. The CDR3 is CASSPIAGDPDTQYF. For the CDR3, the DNA is TGTGCCAGCAGCCCAATAGCGGGGGACCCAGATACGCAGTATTTT.